The 20 T cell receptor beta chains below come from one sample, sequenced in a study of T-cell memory formation after mild COVID-19. TCRdb re-analysed the 5' RACE reads in MiXCR, keeping a single row per CDR3 protein. In the table there are hundreds of thousands of distinct CDR3 sequences, about a quarter of which are singletons. The sample was PBMCs or a T cell subset sorted from them (not recorded which). The receptors shown here come from an adult woman who had mild COVID-19 (a few samples of this study predate the infection). Cell type and time point are not known.

The J gene is TRBJ2-2, the V gene TRBV7-9; possibly TRBD2 for D (6 bases). V was pared by 5 bases and J by 6 bases, with 16 bases between. This CDR3 contains 15 residues. The germline CDR1 and CDR2 sequences are SEHNR and FQNEAQ (reference sequence). The CDR3 DNA follows: TGTGCCAGCAGCCAGGGACTGGGCAAGGCCGGGGAGCTGTTTTTT. It yields the protein CASSQGLGKAGELFF.

This chain uses TRBV5-1 with TRBJ2-2; possibly TRBD1 for D (6 bases). Germline values: CDR1 SGHRS, CDR2 YFSETQ. The CDR3 totals 14 residues. The V and J ends lost 4 bases and 7 bases respectively, with 14 bases between them. The CDR3 nucleotides read TGCGCCAGCAGCATAACAGGGAGCGGCGGGGAGCTGTTTTTT. Residues: CASSITGSGGELFF.

V and J are TRBV6-2 or TRBV6-3 and TRBJ2-2; D is ambiguous. Germline loops: CDR1 MNHEY, CDR2 SVGEGT. CDR3 length: 13 amino acids. Deletions cut 7 bases from V and 1 base from J, with 7 bases between. CDR3 protein: CASKERNTGELFF. The CDR3 nucleotides are TGTGCCAGCAAGGAACGGAACACCGGGGAGCTGTTTTTT.

The chain carries TRBV24-1 and TRBJ1-5, with D unresolved. V gave up 6 bases and J gave up 3 bases, with 14 bases separating them. The CDR3 has 15 residues. Germline V gives CDR1 KGHDR, CDR2 SFDVKD. The CDR3 bases are TGTGCCACCAGTCCCGGCGGGAAAGACAATCAGCCCCAGCATTTT. Protein product: CATSPGGKDNQPQHF.

This clonotype was seen a handful of times. V gene TRBV29-1 combines with J gene TRBJ2-1, with TRBD2 identical over 8 bases. V shed 6 bases, J shed 7 bases, and the junction held 11 bases outside the gene matches. The length of the CDR3 is 14 residues. Germline V CDR1 and CDR2: SQVTM, ANQGSEA. The CDR3 sequence: CSVLPSGGRNEQFF. In DNA, the CDR3 is TGCAGCGTCTTGCCAAGCGGGGGCCGAAATGAGCAGTTCTTC.

This clonotype was counted at least ten times. The genes are TRBV6-5 and TRBJ2-6, with D possibly being TRBD2 (6 bases). CDR1 is MNHEY, CDR2 SVGAGI, per germline. The CDR3 covers 18 residues. V was pared by 1 base and J by 0 bases, with 13 bases between. The CDR3 DNA follows: TGTGCCAGCAGTTACTTGGGCAGACTAGACTCTGGGGCCAACGTCCTGACTTTC. Its translation is CASSYLGRLDSGANVLTF.

This clonotype was found once. The chain joins TRBV7-9 to TRBJ2-2; 8 nucleotides line up with TRBD1. Germline V gene lookup returns CDR1 SEHNR and CDR2 FQNEAQ (reference sequence). Losses at the gene ends were 7 bases for V and 6 bases for J; bases not matched to a gene: 4. The CDR3 covers 13 residues. In nucleotides, the CDR3 is TGTGCCAGCAACGAGACAGGGGCCGGGGAGCTGTTTTTT. Amino acid sequence: CASNETGAGELFF.

The rearrangement uses TRBV12-3 or TRBV12-4 and TRBJ2-7; 7 bases align to TRBD2. J was trimmed by 2 bases and V by 7 bases; bases with no gene match: 8. The CDR3 is 14 amino acids. The DNA of the CDR3 is TGTGCCAGCACCAACTGGGGGGGTACCTACGAGCAGTACTTC. This translates into CASTNWGGTYEQYF.

This clonotype has only a few counts. The chain employs TRBV20-1 and TRBJ2-4; tentative D call: TRBD2 (5 bases). The germline CDR1 and CDR2 sequences are DFQATT and SNEGSKA (reference sequence). There are 11 residues in the CDR3. V was pared by 1 base and J by 10 bases, with 8 bases between. CDR3 loop: CSARAGGIQYF. The CDR3 nucleotides read TGCAGTGCTAGAGCCGGCGGGATTCAGTACTTC.

The chain combines TRBV6-5 with TRBJ2-5; 11 nucleotides match TRBD2. V lost 6 bases to trimming and J lost 0 bases; unmatched junction nucleotides: 6. The germline V gene encodes CDR1 MNHEY and CDR2 SVGAGI. The CDR3 contains 16 residues. The CDR3 sequence: CASSPETSGNQETQYF. The CDR3 DNA is TGTGCCAGCAGCCCAGAGACTAGCGGGAACCAAGAGACCCAGTACTTC.

This chain links TRBV18 with TRBJ1-1; no firm D call. V was clipped by 1 base and J by 1 base, with 10 bases between them. Germline loops: CDR1 KGHSH, CDR2 LQKENI. The CDR3 is 15 amino acids. The CDR3 nucleotides read TGTGCCAGCTCACCACGGGTAGCTCCGAACACTGAAGCTTTCTTT. Its translation: CASSPRVAPNTEAFF.

Only a few counts were recorded for this clonotype. The gene calls are TRBV7-9 and TRBJ1-2, with a tentative D call TRBD1 (6 bases). The CDR3 is 16 residues long. Germline values: CDR1 SEHNR, CDR2 FQNEAQ (reference sequence). V lost 1 base to trimming and J lost 0 bases, with 12 bases between them. The CDR3 protein is CASSLEGDEANYGYTF. CDR3 DNA: TGTGCCAGCAGCTTAGAGGGGGATGAAGCTAACTATGGCTACACCTTC.

This clonotype showed up just a few times. The chain uses TRBV20-1 and TRBJ2-7, with 11 bases lining up with TRBD2. The V segment lost 1 base and the J segment 2 bases; nucleotides outside the gene matches: 10. Looked up from germline, CDR1 is DFQATT and CDR2 is SNEGSKA (reference sequence). The CDR3 loop spans 17 amino acids. Written as DNA, the CDR3 is TGCAGTGCTAGAGGTAGTAGCGGGAGGGCCGGGGCCTACGAGCAGTACTTC. It is translated as CSARGSSGRAGAYEQYF.

This clonotype has a count of ten or more. V and J are TRBV12-3 or TRBV12-4 and TRBJ2-3; 10 positions match TRBD1. The CDR3 is 15 amino acids. Trimming removed 7 bases from V and 5 bases from J; junction bases left unmatched: 9. The CDR3 reads CASTTGTGAGDTQYF. The DNA for the CDR3 is TGTGCCAGCACTACCGGGACAGGGGCGGGAGATACGCAGTATTTT.

The V call is TRBV4-1, the J call TRBJ2-2; D possibly corresponds to TRBD2 (5 bases). With 5 bases removed from V and 1 base from J, the gap between germline ends came to 8 bases. The CDR3 spans 14 residues. Germline V gene lookup returns CDR1 MGHRA and CDR2 YSYEKL. As DNA, the CDR3 is TGCGCCAGCAGCATCGGGGAGAACACCGGGGAGCTGTTTTTT. It translates to CASSIGENTGELFF.

The CDR3 protein is CASSPTGHYGYTF. In DNA form, the CDR3 reads TGTGCCAGCAGTCCAACGGGACACTATGGCTACACCTTC. This rearrangement joins TRBV12-3 or TRBV12-4 to TRBJ1-2; D possibly corresponds to TRBD1 (5 bases). There are 13 residues in the CDR3. V dropped 5 bases and J dropped 3 bases, with 10 bases sitting between them.

The sample holds a few counts of this clonotype. This chain uses TRBV12-3 or TRBV12-4 with TRBJ2-1; D uncertain. The length of the CDR3 is 14 residues. The V gene lost 3 bases and the J gene lost 5 bases, with 11 bases spanning the gap. Written as DNA, the CDR3 is TGTGCCAGCAGTTTCTACCTACGAAACAATGAGCAGTTCTTC. Its translation is CASSFYLRNNEQFF.

This chain joins TRBV12-3 or TRBV12-4 and TRBJ2-3, with D uncertain. The CDR3 is 15 residues long. V was trimmed by 0 bases and J by 2 bases, leaving 9 bases between them. The CDR3 here is CASSLAVGSTDTQYF. The CDR3 nucleotides read TGTGCCAGCAGTTTAGCGGTCGGATCCACAGATACGCAGTATTTT.

CDR3 sequence (DNA): TGTGCCAGCACATTAGAGGGGTCCGGCAATCAGCCCCAGCATTTT. Amino acids: CASTLEGSGNQPQHF. The rearrangement links TRBV6-6 to TRBJ1-5; D possibly corresponds to TRBD1 (5 bases). Germline V CDR1 and CDR2: MNHNY, SVGAGI (reference sequence). V gave up 7 bases and J gave up 2 bases, with 15 bases separating them. The CDR3 is 15 residues long.

Many counts were recorded for this clonotype. V and J are TRBV7-7 and TRBJ2-2; D not resolved. The CDR3 totals 14 residues. Between the trimmed V and J ends, which lost 3 bases and 0 bases, there was a span of 5 bases. Germline loops: CDR1 SSHAT, CDR2 FNYEAQ (reference sequence). The CDR3 DNA reads as TGTGCCAGCAGCTTGGACCCGAACACCGGGGAGCTGTTTTTT. Translating gives CASSLDPNTGELFF.